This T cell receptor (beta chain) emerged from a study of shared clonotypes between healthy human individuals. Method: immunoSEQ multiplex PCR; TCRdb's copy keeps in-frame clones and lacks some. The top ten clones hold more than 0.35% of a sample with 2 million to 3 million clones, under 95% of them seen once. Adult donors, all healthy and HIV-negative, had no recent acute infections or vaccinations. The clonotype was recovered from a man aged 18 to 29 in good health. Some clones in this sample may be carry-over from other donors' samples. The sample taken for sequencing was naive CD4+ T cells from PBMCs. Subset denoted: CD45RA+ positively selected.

The CDR3 region has the DNA TGTGCCACGCTCGACAGGGCCGATCATCCATACACTGAAGCTTTCTTT. Protein sequence: CATLDRADHPYTEAFF. The rearrangement joins TRBV19 to TRBJ1-1, with TRBD1 matching 7 bases. Germline trimming cut 10 bases from V and 3 bases from J; bases unmatched to any gene: 17. Per the germline V gene, CDR1 is LNHDA and CDR2 is SQIVND (reference sequence). The CDR3 totals 16 residues.